This T cell receptor beta chain is from a study of blood T cells in healthy people across ages. Overall study findings and caveats: There was a strong correlation between TCR beta diversity and naive T cell percentage. Total diversity from one million sequenced T cells was likely underestimated.

For this clonotype: Its antigen is currently unknown.

V was clipped by 3 bases and J by 0 bases, with 9 bases between them. The CDR3 has 15 amino acids. The germline V gene encodes CDR1 SGHDN and CDR2 FVKESK. PCR was performed a second time for about 7 to 11 cycles using a sample-barcoded 5' primer and a J-beta primer mix. TCRdb reprocessed the 5' RACE reads with MiXCR, giving one entry per CDR3 protein. The sample records about 1 million distinct CDR3 sequences, around 27% being singletons. Extraction yielded at least 6 micrograms of total RNA per sample. This same sample was also part of a study on T cells of mothers and their children. This second study notes: cDNA was made from all extracted RNA, around 1.5 ug per 15 ul.

The V gene is TRBV14, the J gene TRBJ2-4; no firm D call. The TCR sequence derives from a girl between 2 and 10 years old in good health. The sequencing input was blood. The CDR3 coding sequence is TGTGCCAGCAGCCATGTCCGAGGAGCCAAAAACATTCAGTACTTC. This sequence encodes CASSHVRGAKNIQYF. Using reference TRBV14 and TRBJ2-4 for the parts outside the CDR3, the full variable domain is EAGVTQFPSHSVIEKGQTVTLRCDPISGHDNLYWYRRVMGKEIKFLLHFVKESKQDESGMPNNRFLAERTGGTYSTLKVQPAELEDSGVYFCASSHVRGAKNIQYFGAGTRLSVL.